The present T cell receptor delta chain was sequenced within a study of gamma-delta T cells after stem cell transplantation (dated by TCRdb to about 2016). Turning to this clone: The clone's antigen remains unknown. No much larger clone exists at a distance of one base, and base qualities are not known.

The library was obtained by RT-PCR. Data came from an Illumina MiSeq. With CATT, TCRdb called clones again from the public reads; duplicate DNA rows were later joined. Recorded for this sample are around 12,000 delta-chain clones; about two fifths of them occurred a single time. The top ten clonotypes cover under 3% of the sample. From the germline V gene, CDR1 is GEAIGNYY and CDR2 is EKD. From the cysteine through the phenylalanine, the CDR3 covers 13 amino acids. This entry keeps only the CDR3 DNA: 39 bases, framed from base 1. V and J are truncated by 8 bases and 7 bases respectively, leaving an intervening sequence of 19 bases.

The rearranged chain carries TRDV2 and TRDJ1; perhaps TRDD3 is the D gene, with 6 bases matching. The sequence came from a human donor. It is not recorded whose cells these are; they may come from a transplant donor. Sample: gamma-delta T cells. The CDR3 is CAYTSGDDPKLIF. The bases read TGTGCCTACACGTCTGGGGACGACCCTAAACTCATCTTT.